The T cell receptor (beta chain) under discussion was sequenced for a study of graft-versus-host responses after intestinal transplantation. For the study at large: All recipients got anti-thymocyte globulin induction, then tacrolimus and steroids for 2 to 3 years.

Of note for this clone: Its antigen remains unknown.

This CDR3 is 16 amino acids long. CDR1 and CDR2 from the germline V gene are SGDLS and YYNGEE. V gave up 2 bases and J gave up 1 base, with 14 bases separating them. Broader study findings: Those patients showing graft-donor T cell macrochimerism displayed high graft-versus-host to host-versus-graft clonal ratios in allografts.

Profiling relied on immunoSEQ multiplex PCR, and the TCRdb table lists in-frame clones only, not all of them. The table has under 100,000 clones, about 93% seen once. The V call is TRBV9, the J call TRBJ2-3; D uncertain. The sequencing used unstimulated CD8+ T cells sorted from spleen or lymph node cells, collected before transplant. The TCR was taken from a human donor who was the organ donor for an intestinal transplant. CDR3 DNA sequence: TGTGCCAGCAGCGTCGAACCGTCGCCAGGCACAGATACGCAGTATTTT. As protein: CASSVEPSPGTDTQYF.